A single sample gave rise to the 30 T cell receptor beta chains below, sequenced in a study of T cells in Graves' hyperthyroidism and ophthalmopathy. Amplification of TCR beta CDR3 regions used RNA as the template. During a first-round RT-PCR of the TCR CDR3, the HTBI primer set was used. A single record per CDR3 protein comes from TCRdb applying MiXCR to the multiplex PCR reads. The sample carries about half a million distinct CDR3 sequences, about 15% recorded once. The sample was blood. The receptors shown here come from a woman under 40 with Graves' ophthalmopathy.

There are a few counts of this clonotype. V and J are TRBV7-8 and TRBJ2-2; 11 bases are shared with TRBD2. Germline CDR1 reads SGHVS; CDR2 reads FQNEAQ. The CDR3 is made up of 15 amino acids. The ends lost 8 bases at V and 7 bases at J; junction bases unmatched: 9. This CDR3 is CASRDLAGGHGELFF. The CDR3 nucleotides are TGTGCCAGCCGAGACCTAGCGGGAGGTCACGGGGAGCTGTTTTTT.

This clonotype was recorded many times. The chain recombines TRBV11-2 with TRBJ2-7; D is perhaps TRBD1 (5 bases). Germline lookup yields CDR1 SGHAT and CDR2 FQNNGV. Trimming pared 5 bases from V and 4 bases from J, leaving 15 bases between. CDR3 length: 14 amino acids. The CDR3 is CASSLNPGPYEQYF. The CDR3 DNA reads as TGTGCCAGCAGCCTAAACCCAGGGCCGTACGAGCAGTACTTC.

This clonotype was seen at least ten times. This chain uses TRBV7-2 with TRBJ1-2; no definite D call. Between the trimmed V and J ends, which lost 4 bases and 4 bases, there was a span of 16 bases. Looked up from germline, CDR1 is SGHTA and CDR2 is FQGNSA. CDR3 length: 15 residues. The CDR3 bases are TGTGCCAGCAGCTCATATAGTGGGGTGGGCTATGGCTACACCTTC. Protein: CASSSYSGVGYGYTF.

The table lists this clonotype with a few counts. This chain uses TRBV5-4 with TRBJ1-1; tentatively, D is TRBD1 (6 bases). Trimming shortened V by 4 bases and J by 0 bases, and 16 bases separated the two germline ends. CDR1 and CDR2 from the germline V gene are SGHNT and YYREEE (reference sequence). The CDR3 loop spans 16 amino acids. The CDR3 coding sequence is TGTGCCAGCAGCCCCCCGGGGGCGGGGATGAACACTGAAGCTTTCTTT. Amino acids: CASSPPGAGMNTEAFF.

There are a few counts of this clonotype. CDR3 nucleotide sequence: TGTGCCAGCACTCCAGGGATGAGGGGAAACACCATATATTTT. Translating gives CASTPGMRGNTIYF. The rearrangement links TRBV6-1 to TRBJ1-3, with D tentatively TRBD1 (5 bases). The CDR3 runs to 14 residues. The V and J ends lost 7 bases and 4 bases respectively, with 14 bases between them. The V gene's germline CDR1 is MNHNS and CDR2 SASEGT.

This clonotype was counted a few times. This chain uses TRBV6-2 or TRBV6-3 with TRBJ2-1; D perhaps matches TRBD2 (6 bases). Between the trimmed V and J ends, which lost 2 bases and 4 bases, there was a span of 12 bases. The CDR3 contains 15 residues. The germline gives CDR1 MNHEY, CDR2 SVGEGT. Here the CDR3 DNA reads TGTGCCAGCAGTTACAAGCGGGTCGGGTACAATGAGCAGTTCTTC. Amino acid sequence: CASSYKRVGYNEQFF.

This clonotype was recorded at least ten times. The genes are TRBV28 and TRBJ1-1; 10 bases align to TRBD1. CDR1 and CDR2 from the germline V gene are MDHEN and SYDVKM. The CDR3 contains 18 residues. The J segment lost 3 bases and the V segment lost 6 bases, leaving 16 bases of the junction unmatched. CDR3 bases: TGTGCCAGCAGCGTTTCCCGAAACCGGGACAGGGGCCACACTGAAGCTTTCTTT. Translating it yields CASSVSRNRDRGHTEAFF. The full variable domain, in which reference TRBV28 and TRBJ1-1 provide the parts outside the CDR3, is DVKVTQSSRYLVKRTGEKVFLECVQDMDHENMFWYRQDPGLGLRLIYFSYDVKMKEKGDIPEGYSVSREKKERFSLILESASTNQTSMYLCASSVSRNRDRGHTEAFFGQGTRLTVV.

This clonotype was detected ten times or more. V and J are TRBV30 and TRBJ2-5, with D possibly matching TRBD2 (6 bases). Germline loops: CDR1 GTSNPN, CDR2 SVGIG (reference sequence). The CDR3 length is 13 residues. V was clipped by 8 bases and J by 5 bases, with 18 bases between them. This chain's CDR3 is CASRLAGTETQYF. The DNA for the CDR3 is TGTGCCAGCCGACTGGCGGGAACGGAGACCCAGTACTTC.

This clonotype was counted ten times or more. This chain joins TRBV28 and TRBJ2-1; unclear D gene. V lost 4 bases, J lost 9 bases, and 7 bases lay in between. In germline, CDR1 is MDHEN, CDR2 SYDVKM. The CDR3 is made up of 11 amino acids. The chain's CDR3 is CASSSGVEQFF. For the CDR3, the DNA is TGTGCCAGCAGTTCGGGTGTTGAGCAGTTCTTC.

The chain couples TRBV10-3 to TRBJ2-1, with D unresolved. The germline gives CDR1 ENHRY, CDR2 SYGVKD. The CDR3 is made up of 12 amino acids. V dropped 2 bases and J dropped 8 bases, with 7 bases sitting between them. The CDR3 sequence is CAISEKMDEQFF. The CDR3 DNA follows: TGTGCCATCAGTGAGAAGATGGATGAGCAGTTCTTC.

This clonotype appeared many times. The chain is built from TRBV5-1 and TRBJ1-2, with TRBD1 matching over 9 bases. J was trimmed by 4 bases and V by 4 bases; bases with no gene match: 8. CDR1 is SGHRS, CDR2 YFSETQ, per germline. CDR3 length: 15 residues. The CDR3 nucleotides are TGCGCCAGCAGCCGGGACAGGGCTGTCGGCTATGGCTACACCTTC. Its protein is CASSRDRAVGYGYTF.

This clonotype was picked up many times. The V gene is TRBV11-2, the J gene TRBJ2-7; D is uncertain. Germline CDR1 and CDR2: SGHAT and FQNNGV. The CDR3 contains 12 residues. The germline V and J ends were trimmed by 0 bases and 3 bases, with 3 bases remaining between them. The CDR3 DNA sequence: TGTGCCAGCAGCTTAGATGGCTACGAGCAGTACTTC. Its translation is CASSLDGYEQYF.

The chain joins TRBV6-4 to TRBJ2-7; D is possibly TRBD2 (6 bases). The CDR3 covers 14 residues. Trimming pared 1 base from V and 4 bases from J, leaving 11 bases between. CDR1 is MRHNA and CDR2 is SNTAGT in the germline V gene. The CDR3 nucleotides read TGTGCCAGCAGTGACTTCACAGGAGGGTACGAGCAGTACTTC. The encoded protein is CASSDFTGGYEQYF.

V is TRBV7-6 and J is TRBJ2-7; maybe TRBD2 (6 bases). Germline assignment: CDR1 SGHVS and CDR2 FNYEAQ. This CDR3 contains 15 residues. The ends were cut back, 4 bases at V and 3 bases at J, with 16 bases in the middle. The CDR3 bases are TGTGCCAGCAGCTCGCCAGAGGGAGCGGGCTACGAGCAGTACTTC. Protein: CASSSPEGAGYEQYF. The entire variable domain, with the rest obtained from reference TRBV7-6 and TRBJ2-7, is as follows: GAGVSQSPRYKVTKRGQDVALRCDPISGHVSLYWYRQALGQGPEFLTYFNYEAQQDKSGLPNDRFSAERPEGSISTLTIQRTEQRDSAMYRCASSSPEGAGYEQYFGPGTRLTVT.

This clonotype was picked up many times. The rearrangement joins TRBV5-1 to TRBJ2-3; 11 nucleotides agree with TRBD2. CDR3 length: 17 amino acids. Looked up from germline, CDR1 is SGHRS and CDR2 is YFSETQ. V shed 0 bases, J shed 4 bases, and the junction held 7 bases outside the gene matches. CDR3 residues: CASSLVGLAGGADTQYF. The CDR3 DNA reads TGCGCCAGCAGCTTGGTTGGGCTAGCGGGAGGAGCAGATACGCAGTATTTT.

This clonotype was seen at least ten times. The chain employs TRBV4-3 and TRBJ2-5, with 12 bases matching TRBD1. Germline CDR1 is LGHNA and CDR2 is YSLEER. The CDR3 runs 15 residues. V lost 5 bases to trimming and J lost 5 bases; unmatched junction nucleotides: 6. CDR3 amino acids: CASSVGTGGLETQYF. For the CDR3, the DNA is TGCGCCAGCAGCGTAGGGACAGGGGGCCTGGAGACCCAGTACTTC.

This clonotype was detected a few times. The chain joins TRBV5-1 to TRBJ2-1; tentative D call: TRBD2 (5 bases). V lost 1 base and J 7 bases, leaving 12 bases between the germline ends. From germline, CDR1 is SGHRS and CDR2 YFSETQ. This CDR3 has 14 residues. CDR3 DNA sequence: TGCGCCAGCAGCTTGAGGGTAGCGTGGAATGAGCAGTTCTTC. It specifies CASSLRVAWNEQFF.

At least ten counts were recorded for this clonotype. CDR3 sequence reads: CASSRRTDTQYF. The CDR3 DNA reads as TGTGCCAGCTCCCGTCGCACAGATACGCAGTATTTT. The chain recombines TRBV18 with TRBJ2-3; D uncertain. V was cut by 6 bases and J by 1 base, with 5 bases left in between. The CDR3 is 12 residues long. Germline assignment: CDR1 KGHSH and CDR2 LQKENI.

This clonotype occurred a few times. V gene TRBV28 combines with J gene TRBJ2-7; 7 nucleotides align to TRBD1. The CDR3 sequence is 16 residues long. The V and J ends lost 3 bases and 0 bases, in that order; junction bases with no gene match: 8. Germline CDR1 is MDHEN and CDR2 is SYDVKM. For the CDR3, the DNA is TGTGCCAGCAGTTTTGATGACAGGGAAAGCTCCTACGAGCAGTACTTC. Translating gives CASSFDDRESSYEQYF.

A note on this clonotype: One junction end disagrees with the germline gene, perhaps due to a read error. This chain links TRBV6-9 with TRBJ2-7; 11 nucleotides agree with TRBD2. There are 14 residues in the CDR3. Germline V gene data show CDR1 as MNHGY and CDR2 as SVAAGI. CDR3 nucleotides: TGTGCCAGCAGCTACGGACTAGCGGGCTACGGGCAGTACTTC. Translation gives CASSYGLAGYGQYF.

The rearrangement joins TRBV27 to TRBJ2-1; 14 bases align to TRBD2. The CDR3 is 17 residues long. Trimming took 6 bases from V and 8 from J; bases not matched to a gene: 12. Germline V gene sequence: CDR1 MNHEY, CDR2 SMNVEV (reference sequence). CDR3 sequence reads: CASRSPGGLAGAYEQFF. The DNA for the CDR3 is TGTGCCAGCAGATCACCTGGGGGACTAGCGGGAGCCTATGAGCAGTTCTTC.

This clonotype was counted many times. The chain uses TRBV28 and TRBJ1-2; D is ambiguous. CDR3 length: 13 residues. The germline gives CDR1 MDHEN, CDR2 SYDVKM. Trimming stripped 4 bases from V and 4 bases from J, with 10 bases between. This CDR3 reads CASSSGWAYGYTF. The DNA for the CDR3 is TGTGCCAGCAGTTCCGGATGGGCCTATGGCTACACCTTC.

This clonotype was counted many times. This chain joins TRBV3-1 and TRBJ2-3; no clear D gene. Deletions cut 6 bases from V and 1 base from J, with 14 bases between. Germline assignment: CDR1 LGHDT and CDR2 YNNKEL (reference sequence). The CDR3 loop spans 15 amino acids. The CDR3 DNA reads TGTGCCAGCAGTTTCAAGACCAGCCGCACAGATACGCAGTATTTT. It codes for CASSFKTSRTDTQYF.

This clonotype was observed at least ten times. J is TRBJ2-7 and V is TRBV28; the match to TRBD1 covers 12 bases. The V gene end was trimmed by 7 bases and the J gene end by 2 bases; junction bases not matched to a gene: 9. The CDR3 loop spans 16 amino acids. The germline V gene has CDR1 MDHEN and CDR2 SYDVKM. CDR3 DNA: TGTGCCAGCATTCTGACCGGGACAGGGGGCCCCTACGAGCAGTACTTC. It specifies CASILTGTGGPYEQYF.

This clonotype was picked up a small number of times. The chain is built from TRBV18 and TRBJ2-3, with D maybe TRBD2 (6 bases). V was pared by 1 base and J by 3 bases, with 11 bases between. This CDR3 has 15 residues. Germline CDR1 KGHSH, CDR2 LQKENI. CDR3 in DNA: TGTGCCAGCTCACCACGGCAGGGACTGACAGATACGCAGTATTTT. As protein: CASSPRQGLTDTQYF. Full variable domain (remainder filled in from reference TRBV18 and TRBJ2-3): NAGVMQNPRHLVRRRGQEARLRCSPMKGHSHVYWYRQLPEEGLKFMVYLQKENIIDESGMPKERFSAEFPKEGPSILRIQQVVRGDSAAYFCASSPRQGLTDTQYFGPGTRLTVL.

The table lists this clonotype with a few counts. The chain employs TRBV7-2 and TRBJ2-2; possible D gene TRBD2, 5 bases. CDR1 and CDR2 (germline): SGHTA, FQGNSA. The V gene lost 1 base and the J gene lost 6 bases, with 12 bases spanning the gap. The CDR3 length is 15 residues. The CDR3 region has the DNA TGTGCCAGCAGCTTAGGGAGTGGGAGTTCCGGGGAGCTGTTTTTT. As protein: CASSLGSGSSGELFF.

This clonotype was found many times. The genes are TRBV28 and TRBJ2-3; 9 bases fit TRBD2. V was clipped by 3 bases and J by 0 bases; unmatched bases: 7. The germline gives CDR1 MDHEN, CDR2 SYDVKM. The CDR3 has 17 amino acids. The CDR3 nucleotides read TGTGCCAGCAGTTTCTCTGGCGGGAGGGACAGCACAGATACGCAGTATTTT. Protein product: CASSFSGGRDSTDTQYF.

This clonotype was counted ten times or more. V and J are TRBV20-1 and TRBJ2-7; 8 bases match TRBD1. CDR1 is DFQATT and CDR2 is SNEGSKA in the germline V gene (reference sequence). After removal of 3 bases from V and 3 bases from J, the junction contained 7 bases not matched to a gene. This CDR3 has 14 residues. CDR3 sequence (DNA): TGCAGTGCTAGGGACAGGGCTCAAGGCTACGAGCAGTACTTC. Its protein product is CSARDRAQGYEQYF.

This clonotype was counted many times. The chain uses TRBV24-1 and TRBJ1-2; D remains unclear. Germline CDR1 is KGHDR and CDR2 is SFDVKD. V lost 2 bases to trimming and J lost 2 bases, with 14 bases between them. The CDR3 length is 16 residues. The CDR3 sequence is CATSDSGMGRNYGYTF. The CDR3 coding sequence is TGTGCCACCAGTGATTCGGGGATGGGCCGGAACTATGGCTACACCTTC.

The genes are TRBV12-3 or TRBV12-4 and TRBJ1-5; D is uncertain. The germline V and J ends were trimmed by 6 bases and 9 bases, with 9 bases remaining between them. The CDR3 is 11 residues long. CDR3 in DNA: TGTGCCAGCAGCGCCCGCGGGCCCCAGCATTTT. Its protein product is CASSARGPQHF.